The rows below give T cell receptor beta chains drawn from one sample of a study of T cells after somatic rescue of genetic block. Libraries were prepared by immunoSEQ multiplex PCR; TCRdb keeps only in-frame clonotypes and omits some of them. The sample shows 13,000 to 15,000 clones, roughly 72% of them seen only once. Sequencing was performed on peripheral blood mononuclear cells (PBMCs). Receptors were obtained from a boy aged 5-17 years. Both conserved end residues are part of each CDR3. A clone size is listed for some rows: how often the clone was seen (once, few, many), or a class if it is expanded.

J: TRBJ2-7; V: TRBV21-1; length: 15; size: -; CDR3: CASSNARDCPYEQYF
J: TRBJ2-3; V: TRBV28; length: 15; size: -; CDR3: CASRGAGGNTDTQYF
J: TRBJ1-1; V: TRBV27; length: 15; size: -; CDR3: CASSFRGRANTEAFF
J: TRBJ2-7; V: TRBV5-1; length: 16; size: medium-sized; CDR3: CASSSRTSGSYSEQYF
J: TRBJ2-3; V: TRBV27; length: 16; size: -; CDR3: CASSLGGMGFADTQYF
J: TRBJ1-4; V: TRBV6-6; length: 14; size: -; CDR3: CASSPVRDSEKLFF
J: TRBJ2-7; V: TRBV5-6; length: 14; size: -; CDR3: CASSLDLAAYEQYF
J: TRBJ2-3; V: TRBV5-6; length: 14; size: -; CDR3: CASSLGRRQSRQYF
J: TRBJ2-2; V: TRBV5-4; length: 13; size: -; CDR3: CASSFQGQRELFF
J: TRBJ2-7; V: TRBV11-2; length: 18; size: -; CDR3: CASSLRSDSGITPYEQYF
J: TRBJ1-4; V: TRBV28; length: 15; size: few; CDR3: CASSLWRGPGEKLFF
J: TRBJ2-6; V: TRBV6-5; length: 15; size: -; CDR3: CASSWYGSGANVLTF
J: TRBJ2-7; V: TRBV7-6; length: 13; size: -; CDR3: CASSFFQGYEQYF
J: TRBJ1-6; V: TRBV11-1; length: 15; size: -; CDR3: CASSLLPGLSSPLHF
J: TRBJ1-5; V: TRBV28; length: 14; size: -; CDR3: CASRSDRETQPQHF
J: TRBJ2-5; V: TRBV6-7; length: 15; size: -; CDR3: CASSYPRQGEETQYF
J: TRBJ1-1; V: TRBV30; length: 16; size: -; CDR3: CAWSDWTPRGNTEAFF
J: TRBJ2-7; V: TRBV25-1; length: 16; size: -; CDR3: CASSEWGAGGTYEQYF
J: TRBJ2-1; V: TRBV28; length: 11; size: medium-sized; CDR3: CASSTTNEQFF
J: TRBJ2-7; V: TRBV23-1; length: 14; size: once; CDR3: CASGSWDRGYEQYF
J: TRBJ1-4; V: TRBV4-2; length: 15; size: few; CDR3: CASSHPLGRVEKLFF
J: TRBJ1-4; V: TRBV9; length: 15; size: few; CDR3: CASSVGTALNEKLFF
J: TRBJ2-1; V: TRBV5-1; length: 17; size: -; CDR3: CASRYPLAGGSPNEQFF
J: TRBJ2-3; V: TRBV4-1; length: 17; size: once; CDR3: CASSQARTSGGVDTQYF
J: TRBJ1-1; V: TRBV5-1; length: 13; size: -; CDR3: CASSLVTVTEAFF
J: TRBJ2-7; V: TRBV21-1; length: 15; size: -; CDR3: CKRRALRVAPYEQYF
J: TRBJ2-3; V: TRBV18; length: 16; size: -; CDR3: CASSLTGGGSTDTQYF
J: TRBJ2-2; V: TRBV11-2; length: 16; size: -; CDR3: CASSLASGANTGELFF
J: TRBJ1-1; V: TRBV6-6; length: 15; size: -; CDR3: CASSYLRGMNTEAFF
J: TRBJ1-3; V: TRBV9; length: 17; size: -; CDR3: CASSAPRDGLSGNTIYF
J: TRBJ2-7; V: TRBV6-5; length: 15; size: -; CDR3: CASSFGLAGVYEQYF
J: TRBJ2-7; V: TRBV15; length: 13; size: once; CDR3: CATSRDPFYEQYF
J: TRBJ1-2; V: TRBV5-1; length: 15; size: -; CDR3: CASSLRVGRDYGYTF
J: -; V: TRBV10-3; length: 14; size: -; CDR3: CAISTGRSSYEQYF
J: TRBJ1-6; V: TRBV18; length: 13; size: medium-sized; CDR3: CASSPTGGSSLHF
J: TRBJ2-2; V: TRBV19; length: 14; size: -; CDR3: CASSIAKNTGELFF
J: TRBJ2-5; V: TRBV9; length: 15; size: -; CDR3: CASSVHPGQEETQYF
J: TRBJ2-2; V: TRBV15; length: 15; size: once; CDR3: CATSRQGRNTGELFF
J: TRBJ2-7; V: TRBV6-1; length: 13; size: -; CDR3: CASRDRGLYEQYF
J: TRBJ2-3; V: TRBV11-2; length: 19; size: -; CDR3: CASSLAGLAGGRGTDTQYF